This T cell receptor beta chain appears in the sequencing data of a study of blood T cell repertoires in COVID-19 (dated by TCRdb to about 2020). About the study as a whole: Samples from collaborators originated in the United States, Italy and Spain and spanned both the acute and convalescent phases of COVID-19. Where available, HLA class I and class II types were obtained from metadata supplied by the sample provider rather than from assay-based typing. The prospective study material was composed of cDNA or gDNA derived from T cells, B-cell-depleted T cells, or PBMCs. A de-identified subject ID, COVID-19 status, age in years and sex were almost always included in the sample metadata. Samples were obtained from the ongoing ImmuneRACE study (first 160 participants) and from 1,200 or so subjects provided by 6 global collaborators. Subjects who had been exposed to COVID-19, were actively infected with it, or had recovered from it provided the deeply sampled blood TCRbeta repertoires that made up the dataset. The repertoires were released in a freely available public database intended as a resource for research on the immune response to SARS-CoV-2. General conclusions and limits of the study: The amount of clinical and demographic metadata varied by source and participant and was provided uncurated.

TCRbeta CDR3 regions were amplified from genomic DNA by means of the immunoSEQ Assay, a bias-controlled multiplex PCR. On the study's bioinformatics: The number of nucleated cells in each sample was estimated from the amplification of reference gene primers within the assay. To quantify the absolute abundance of each unique TCRbeta CDR3 rearrangement, sequence reads were collapsed and filtered. For each sample, productive Simpson clonality was calculated as the square root of Simpson's diversity index over productive rearrangements. Imported from immuneACCESS, the table was reduced by TCRdb to in-frame sequences with V and J called. These copies leave out some clones; in studies compared against another copy, an unresolved V gene accounts for under half, and the cause of the remainder is not known. V, J and clone size reflect that table, while D and trimming were determined from the DNA. The sample records fewer than 300,000 clones, about 87% of which are singletons. 2.3% of the sample is in the top ten clones.

Collaborating institutions collected whole blood in K2EDTA tubes following their own protocols. Collaborator samples were shipped for TCRbeta analysis as frozen whole blood, isolated PBMCs, or DNA extracted from either sample type. Comment on this clone: There is no known antigen for this receptor. No qualities accompany the bases; no much larger clone lies one base away.

V is shortened by 5 bases, J by 5 bases, and the region joining them spans 12 bases. The CDR1 and CDR2 encoded by the germline V gene (reference sequence) are LNHDA and SQIVND. The CDR3 has 14 amino acids, counting the end cysteine and phenylalanine. The only DNA kept is the CDR3, 42 bases in frame from the first base. The chain links TRBV19 with TRBJ1-4; the D gene is perhaps TRBD1, from 5 matching bases. The TCR comes from a woman in her 50s with acute or convalescent COVID-19. The sample taken for sequencing was peripheral blood. The CDR3 region has the sequence CASSLDSNNEKLFF. The DNA is as follows: TGTGCCAGTAGTCTCGACAGTAACAATGAAAAACTGTTTTTT. Joined to the reference TRBV19 and TRBJ1-4 proteins, this CDR3 gives the full variable domain: DGGITQSPKYLFRKEGQNVTLSCEQNLNHDAMYWYRQDPGQGLRLIYYSQIVNDFQKGDIAEGYSVSREKKESFPLTVTSAQKNPTAFYLCASSLDSNNEKLFFGSGTQLSVL.